Included here is one TCR beta chain sequence, with context. Antigen unknown. This entry comes from a study of T cells after yellow fever vaccination. Whole-study results and caveats: At around 95% for CD4 and approximately 89% for CD8, most primary-vaccination clones showed up again after the booster.

TCRdb used MiXCR to reprocess the 5' RACE reads, holding one entry per CDR3 protein. Counted here are some 320,000 distinct CDR3 sequences, roughly a tenth occurring once; the ten biggest clones make up 2.5% to 4%. Deletions cut 0 bases from V and 6 bases from J, with 11 bases between. The CDR3 totals 13 residues. Germline V gene lookup returns CDR1 GTSNPN and CDR2 SVGIG (reference sequence). The sequencing used CD4+ T cells sorted from PBMCs, collected 45 days after the yellow fever booster vaccination. This sequence originates from a man younger than 35 who received the YFV17D yellow fever vaccine. J is TRBJ2-5 and V is TRBV30; D unclear. The CDR3, as DNA: TGTGCCTGGAGTGTGGACCGGCCCCAGACCCAGTACTTC. It encodes CAWSVDRPQTQYF. The entire variable domain, with the rest obtained from reference TRBV30 and TRBJ2-5, is as follows: SQTIHQWPATLVQPVGSPLSLECTVEGTSNPNLYWYRQAAGRGLQLLFYSVGIGQISSEVPQNLSASRPQDRQFILSSKKLLLSDSGFYLCAWSVDRPQTQYFGPGTRLLVL.